The clone carrying this TCR beta chain was counted between two and nine times. Antigen specificity is unknown. The V and J ends lost 4 bases and 0 bases respectively, with 15 bases between them. The CDR3 extends over 17 amino acids. In germline, CDR1 is KGHSY, CDR2 FQNENV. TCR beta CDR3 region amplification was performed from RNA transcripts. First-round RT-PCR targeting the TCR CDR3 was performed with the HTBI primer set. TCRdb fed the multiplex PCR reads into MiXCR, producing one record per CDR3 protein. The data contain about 610,000 distinct CDR3 sequences, about half of them singletons. Graves' hyperthyroidism without ophthalmopathy progression within 18 months was termed stable. Every diagnosis used clinical symptoms, serum thyroxine and TRAb, thyroid ultrasound and orbital computed tomography. This record belongs to a study of T cells in Graves' hyperthyroidism and ophthalmopathy. Study outcomes and limitations: Most clonotypes expanded in the thyroid (above 0.001) were also present in blood.

The sample taken for sequencing was peripheral blood or thyroid tissue (not recorded which). The J gene is TRBJ1-4, the V gene TRBV16, with D unclear. This receptor was obtained from a woman younger than 30 with Graves' hyperthyroidism. This chain's CDR3 is CASSPISRAATNEKLFF. Here the CDR3 DNA reads TGTGCCAGCAGCCCAATATCTAGGGCCGCAACTAATGAAAAACTGTTTTTT.